This TCR beta chain was observed in a study of identifying expanded T cells in peripheral blood (dated by TCRdb to between 2018 and 2020). Background for the entire study: Technical replicates were generated by sequencing separate aliquots of the same genomic DNA pool, and four replicates were compared pairwise. Overall results and qualifications from the work: The authors expected biological variance in healthy repertoires might increase further over much longer intervals such as months to years. The binomial model flagged 0.9 to 1.5 differentially abundant clones between technical replicates but around 15 over about 2 weeks and approximately 18 over around four weeks. For all healthy donors, the variance in clone template counts between two-week samples rose significantly as total template count increased. Across all healthy-donor time intervals, the beta-binomial model significantly lowered both the number of clones called differentially abundant and the false-positive rate.

TCRbeta CDR3 regions were profiled with the immunoSEQ Assay using bias-controlled multiplex PCR amplification of genomic DNA. Under the source paper's analysis protocol: The absolute abundance of each unique TCRbeta CDR3 region was quantified after sequences were collapsed and filtered. Differential abundance was tested with two models: a binomial (Fisher-equivalent) model and a beta-binomial model that adds time-dependent variance fitted from healthy donors. Clones with fewer than 5 combined templates were excluded, and clones with Benjamini-Hochberg FDR below 0.01 were called differentially abundant. The form v = (b*log(k)+a)^2 was used to model beta-binomial variance as a function of total template count across the two samples. TCRdb mirrors the immuneACCESS table, restricted to in-frame sequences. Some clones are absent from its copies; in checked studies, under half trace to an unresolved V gene, and the reason for the others is unknown. V and J calls plus clone size are reproduced from that table; the DNA served to infer D and trimming. The sample table contains 100,000 or so clones; only one count was recorded for 80% to 90% of them. The top ten constitute just over 5.5% of the sample.

No immune events such as infections were documented for the healthy donors during the collection period. To calibrate time-dependent variance in a beta-binomial model of T-cell clone differential abundance, blood repertoires from healthy donors were used as a training cohort. There were some ten healthy donors in the training cohort, of whom 3 were female and 7 were male. Donor ages ranged from about 29 to 70 years, with an average of about 41 years. Whole blood was collected from each healthy donor at three time points spaced about 14 days apart and obtained from a commercial supplier. Genomic DNA was extracted from unsorted whole blood for immunosequencing. Notes on this clone: Its cognate antigen has yet to be identified. No much larger clone exists at a distance of one base, and base qualities are not known.

Sequencing was performed on blood. This receptor was taken from a person aged 18 to 70 in good health.

The nucleotide sequence reads as follows: TGTGCCAGTAGTATAGAGTCTGGCGGGTCCTACGAGCAGTACTTC. The translation is CASSIESGGSYEQYF. The chain was built from TRBV19 and TRBJ2-7, and perhaps TRBD2 as D gene, on 5 matching bases. From the cysteine up to the phenylalanine, the CDR3 has a length of 15 residues. Just CDR3 DNA is preserved here, 45 bases in frame from base 1. From a lookup of the germline V gene (reference sequence), CDR1 and CDR2 are LNHDA and SQIVND. Trimming at the junction amounts to 0 bases on V and 1 base on J, and the germline ends lie 10 bases apart. Reference TRBV19 and TRBJ2-7 genes cover what lies past the CDR3, so the full variable domain is DGGITQSPKYLFRKEGQNVTLSCEQNLNHDAMYWYRQDPGQGLRLIYYSQIVNDFQKGDIAEGYSVSREKKESFPLTVTSAQKNPTAFYLCASSIESGGSYEQYFGPGTRLTVT.